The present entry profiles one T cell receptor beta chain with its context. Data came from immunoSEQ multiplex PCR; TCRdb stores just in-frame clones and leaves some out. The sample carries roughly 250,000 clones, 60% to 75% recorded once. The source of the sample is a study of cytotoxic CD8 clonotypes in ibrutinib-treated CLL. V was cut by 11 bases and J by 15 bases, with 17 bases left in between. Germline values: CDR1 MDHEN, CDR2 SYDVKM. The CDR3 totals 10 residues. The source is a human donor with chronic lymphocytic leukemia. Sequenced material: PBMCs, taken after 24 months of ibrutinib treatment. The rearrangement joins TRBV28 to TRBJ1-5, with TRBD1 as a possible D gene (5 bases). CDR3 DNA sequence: TGTGCCGTCGAGCAGGGCGTTTTGCATTTT. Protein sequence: CAVEQGVLHF.